The 21 T cell receptor beta chains presented below share a single source sample, sequenced in a study of blood T cell repertoires in COVID-19. The assay was immunoSEQ multiplex PCR, and TCRdb's table has in-frame clones only and misses some. The top ten clones hold 25% to 30% of a sample with roughly 120,000 clones, about nine tenths of them seen once. The sequencing input was peripheral blood. These TCRs come from a woman between 65 and 79 years old with acute or convalescent COVID-19.

The chain has TRBV3-1 (or the pseudogene TRBV3-2) and TRBJ1-4; D unresolved. V was shortened by 0 bases and J by 10 bases, with 12 bases between the two germline ends. The CDR3 has 14 amino acids. CDR1 is LGHDT and CDR2 is YNNKEL in the germline V gene (reference sequence). The CDR3 DNA reads as TGTGCCAGCAGCCAAGAGCGGTCATCCGGAAAACTGTTTTTT. This gives the protein CASSQERSSGKLFF.

The chain's CDR3 is CASSEALGAYGYTF. Written as DNA, the CDR3 is TGTGCCAGCAGTGAAGCGCTGGGGGCTTATGGCTACACCTTC. The chain has TRBV6-1 and TRBJ1-2, with D maybe TRBD1 (6 bases). Looked up from germline, CDR1 is MNHNS and CDR2 is SASEGT. This CDR3 spans 14 amino acids. Deletions cut 0 bases from V and 5 bases from J, with 10 bases between.

The CDR3 is CASSPGQLTGELFF. The CDR3 region has the DNA TGTGCCAGCAGCCCGGGACAGCTAACCGGGGAGCTGTTTTTT. The genes are TRBV5-6 and TRBJ2-2; TRBD1 matches 7 bases. CDR3 length equals 14 residues. CDR1 is SGHDT and CDR2 is YYEEEE in the germline V gene. Trimming at V came to 4 bases and at J to 5 bases, leaving 5 bases not matched to a gene.

The CDR3 sequence: CSVDPSGSNEKLFF. DNA of the CDR3: TGCAGCGTTGACCCCAGCGGGTCTAATGAAAAACTGTTTTTT. V gene TRBV29-1 combines with J gene TRBJ1-4, with unresolved D. V lost 3 bases to trimming and J lost 3 bases, with 11 bases between them. The CDR3 extends over 14 amino acids. Germline CDR1 SQVTM, CDR2 ANQGSEA.

This chain joins TRBV7-6 and TRBJ1-2; TRBD1 aligns across 9 bases. Germline-derived CDR1 and CDR2 are SGHVS and FNYEAQ. The J segment lost 1 base and the V segment lost 5 bases, leaving 5 bases of the junction unmatched. The CDR3 spans 15 residues. CDR3 coding DNA: TGTGCCAGCAGCGAGGACAGGGGCCTTAACTATGGCTACACCTTC. This encodes CASSEDRGLNYGYTF.

The chain joins TRBV19 to TRBJ1-1; D uncertain. Germline CDR1 LNHDA, CDR2 SQIVND (reference sequence). The CDR3 runs to 13 residues. V was shortened by 10 bases and J by 7 bases, with 19 bases between the two germline ends. The chain's CDR3 is CATSQTRGREAFF. CDR3 bases: TGTGCCACCTCCCAGACACGGGGTCGTGAAGCTTTCTTT.

This chain links TRBV7-8 with TRBJ2-1; perhaps TRBD2 as D (7 bases). The CDR3 totals 16 residues. Trimming took 2 bases from V and 4 from J, leaving 15 bases between them. CDR1 is SGHVS and CDR2 is FQNEAQ in the germline V gene. The chain's CDR3 is CASSLFGGGPYNEQFF. CDR3 bases: TGTGCCAGCAGCTTATTTGGCGGGGGCCCTTACAATGAGCAGTTCTTC.

The genes are TRBV7-3 and TRBJ2-1; tentatively, D is TRBD2 (5 bases). From germline, CDR1 is SGHTA and CDR2 FQGTGA. V gave up 1 base and J gave up 6 bases, with 10 bases separating them. This CDR3 comprises 14 residues. The CDR3 loop is CASSLRASTNEQFF. As DNA, the CDR3 is TGTGCCAGCAGCTTAAGGGCTAGCACCAATGAGCAGTTCTTC.

This chain joins TRBV18 and TRBJ2-7; D might be TRBD1 (6 bases). The ends were cut back, 3 bases at V and 9 bases at J, with 18 bases in the middle. This CDR3 contains 14 residues. Germline V gene sequence: CDR1 KGHSH, CDR2 LQKENI. CDR3 sequence: CASSPPGTQQVQYF. Here the CDR3 DNA reads TGTGCCAGCTCACCCCCTGGGACACAGCAAGTGCAGTACTTC.

The genes are TRBV10-3 and TRBJ2-3; TRBD2 agrees at 7 bases. V lost 7 bases to trimming and J lost 4 bases; unmatched junction nucleotides: 11. Germline CDR1 reads ENHRY; CDR2 reads SYGVKD. The CDR3 extends over 15 amino acids. The DNA for the CDR3 is TGTGCCATCACCTCGGCGGGAGATTCGGCAGATACGCAGTATTTT. It codes for CAITSAGDSADTQYF.

The rearrangement links TRBV24-1 to TRBJ2-5, with D possibly being TRBD1 (6 bases). The germline CDR1 and CDR2 sequences are KGHDR and SFDVKD. The CDR3 sequence is 13 residues long. V dropped 7 bases and J dropped 2 bases, with 10 bases sitting between them. CDR3 sequence reads: CATRGGVQETQYF. The CDR3 DNA sequence: TGTGCCACCAGAGGGGGAGTACAAGAGACCCAGTACTTC.

CDR3 DNA sequence: TGTGCCAGCACCCTTCCAGGGGGAGGCGAAAAACTGTTTTTT. This gives the protein CASTLPGGGEKLFF. The chain links TRBV2 to TRBJ1-4, with 7 bases fitting TRBD1. The germline gives CDR1 SNHLY, CDR2 FYNNEI. After removal of 7 bases from V and 8 bases from J, the junction contained 10 bases not matched to a gene. The CDR3 totals 14 residues.

J is TRBJ2-5 and V is TRBV28, with 11 bases that match TRBD2. The trim removed 5 bases at V and 1 base at J, leaving 9 bases unmatched. This CDR3 has 17 residues. Germline V gene lookup returns CDR1 MDHEN and CDR2 SYDVKM. The CDR3: CASSPPGLADIQETQYF. The DNA for the CDR3 is TGTGCCAGCAGTCCCCCGGGACTAGCGGACATCCAAGAGACCCAGTACTTC.

The V and J genes are TRBV11-3 and TRBJ1-1; maybe TRBD1 (5 bases). V lost 5 bases, J lost 4 bases, and 17 bases lay in between. Germline loops: CDR1 SGHNT, CDR2 YENEEA. This CDR3 has 15 amino acids. CDR3 in DNA: TGTGCCAGCAGCCCATCGTTTGGGGCCAGCACTGAAGCTTTCTTT. Its translation: CASSPSFGASTEAFF.

The chain joins TRBV5-1 to TRBJ2-2; D possibly corresponds to TRBD1 (5 bases). The V end was cut by 2 bases, the J end by 7 bases, with 18 bases between. The CDR3 has 16 amino acids. From germline, CDR1 is SGHRS and CDR2 YFSETQ. This CDR3 is CASSFIQGLRDGELFF. The CDR3 bases are TGCGCCAGCAGCTTCATCCAGGGTCTAAGGGACGGGGAGCTGTTTTTT.

The chain uses TRBV24-1 and TRBJ2-7, with 8 bases matching TRBD2. The CDR3 loop spans 15 amino acids. V was clipped by 5 bases and J by 3 bases; unmatched bases: 8. In germline, CDR1 is KGHDR, CDR2 SFDVKD. The CDR3 bases are TGTGCCACCAGTGTCCTGGAGCGGGGGCTCTACGAGCAGTACTTC. Its translation: CATSVLERGLYEQYF.

This clone was detected only once. This chain joins TRBV27 and TRBJ1-1; D gene uncertain. Germline values: CDR1 MNHEY, CDR2 SMNVEV (reference sequence). This CDR3 region has 14 residues. V dropped 4 bases and J dropped 1 base, with 10 bases sitting between them. For the CDR3, the DNA is TGTGCCAGCAGTTATCGGGAGGGGAACACTGAAGCTTTCTTT. This codes for CASSYREGNTEAFF.

The chain has TRBV5-1 and TRBJ2-5; tentatively, D is TRBD1 (5 bases). Germline V gene lookup returns CDR1 SGHRS and CDR2 YFSETQ. The CDR3 has 17 amino acids. V was pared by 0 bases and J by 2 bases, with 17 bases between. CDR3 protein: CASSLGRALRQQETQYF. In nucleotides, the CDR3 is TGCGCCAGCAGCTTGGGAAGGGCCCTACGACAGCAAGAGACCCAGTACTTC. Variable domain in full (rest from reference TRBV5-1 and TRBJ2-5): KAGVTQTPRYLIKTRGQQVTLSCSPISGHRSVSWYQQTPGQGLQFLFEYFSETQRNKGNFPGRFSGRQFSNSRSEMNVSTLELGDSALYLCASSLGRALRQQETQYFGPGTRLLVL.

Comment on this clone: The junction departs from the called germline gene at one end, perhaps through a read error. This chain joins TRBV10-3 and TRBJ1-2; 7 nucleotides agree with TRBD1. The CDR3 has 13 amino acids. CDR1 ENHRY and CDR2 SYGVKD come from the germline V gene. CDR3 DNA: TGTGCCATCGGTGATTCCGGGACAGATGGCTACACCTTC. It specifies CAIGDSGTDGYTF.

The chain recombines TRBV4-1 with TRBJ1-1, with a possible D match to TRBD1 (6 bases). Germline V gene data show CDR1 as MGHRA and CDR2 as YSYEKL. V gave up 2 bases and J gave up 3 bases, with 13 bases separating them. The CDR3 length is 15 residues. CDR3 sequence: CASSQPSQGYTEAFF. The CDR3 DNA sequence: TGCGCCAGCAGCCAACCCTCACAGGGATACACTGAAGCTTTCTTT.

This clone has a single count. V is TRBV19 and J is TRBJ2-2, with D unclear. With 3 bases removed from V and 5 bases from J, the gap between germline ends came to 7 bases. Germline values: CDR1 LNHDA, CDR2 SQIVND (reference sequence). This CDR3 comprises 13 residues. This CDR3 reads CASSIPPTGELFF. DNA for the CDR3: TGTGCCAGTAGTATCCCCCCGACCGGGGAGCTGTTTTTT.